The 19 T cell receptor beta chains in this list originate from one sample, sequenced in a study of a mutant IDH1 vaccine in newly diagnosed glioma. TCRdb's copy holds only in-frame clones and misses some; the assay was immunoSEQ multiplex PCR. This table has about 52,000 clones, roughly nine tenths appearing once. Time point described: week 11, during vaccination. A single vaccine dose contained 300 ug of mutant IDH1 20-mer peptide, and topical imiquimod was used with it. The antigens these receptors bind are not known. The starting material was PBMCs, obtained from a glioma patient whose treatment included an IDH1 peptide vaccine. The origin of the receptors is a man in his fifties with glioma.

The rearrangement joins TRBV10-1 to TRBJ2-6; D remains ambiguous. Germline CDR1 and CDR2: WNHNN and SYGVQD (reference sequence). Trimming shortened V by 0 bases and J by 10 bases, and 16 bases separated the two germline ends. The CDR3 has 16 amino acids. In nucleotides, the CDR3 is TGCGCCAGCAGTGAGTCGAAGGGTTTCGTAGGTAACGTCCTGACTTTC. This translates into CASSESKGFVGNVLTF.

The CDR3 sequence: CASSLYRIGTNTGELFF. The CDR3 bases are TGTGCCAGCAGTTTATACCGCATTGGAACGAACACCGGGGAGCTGTTTTTT. The V gene is TRBV28, the J gene TRBJ2-2, with D unclear. CDR1 is MDHEN and CDR2 is SYDVKM in the germline V gene. V lost 1 base and J lost 0, with 12 bases in between. CDR3 length: 17 residues. The full variable domain, rest sourced from reference TRBV28 and TRBJ2-2, is DVKVTQSSRYLVKRTGEKVFLECVQDMDHENMFWYRQDPGLGLRLIYFSYDVKMKEKGDIPEGYSVSREKKERFSLILESASTNQTSMYLCASSLYRIGTNTGELFFGEGSRLTVL.

The chain is built from TRBV21-1 and TRBJ1-2; TRBD1 is the table's D call and was not checked against the DNA. TRBV21-1 is a pseudogene. The CDR3 consists of 13 residues. CDR3 coding DNA: TGTGCCAGCACCATATCGGACAGTTATGGCTACACCTTC. The encoded protein is CASTISDSYGYTF.

V is TRBV29-1 and J is TRBJ1-3; 7 nucleotides agree with TRBD1. Germline V lookup: CDR1 SQVTM, CDR2 ANQGSEA. CDR3 length: 11 residues. After removal of 2 bases from V and 14 bases from J, the junction contained 6 bases not matched to a gene. The CDR3 region is CSVESGRGLYF. The CDR3, as DNA: TGCAGCGTTGAATCGGGCAGGGGGTTATATTTT.

The gene calls are TRBV7-9 and TRBJ1-5, with D possibly being TRBD1 (6 bases). Germline-derived CDR1 and CDR2 are SEHNR and FQNEAQ (reference sequence). The V gene lost 4 bases and the J gene lost 1 base, with 11 bases spanning the gap. The CDR3 consists of 15 residues. CDR3 DNA sequence: TGTGCCAGCAGCTCCACAGGGAGGAGCAATCAGCCCCAGCATTTT. Its protein is CASSSTGRSNQPQHF.

This chain uses TRBV11-2 with TRBJ2-3; tentatively, D is TRBD2 (6 bases). This CDR3 is built from 15 residues. V was cut by 2 bases and J by 6 bases, with 15 bases left in between. CDR1 SGHAT and CDR2 FQNNGV come from the germline V gene. CDR3 DNA: TGTGCCAGCAGCTTATTAACGGGAGTGTCCGATACGCAGTATTTT. The encoded protein is CASSLLTGVSDTQYF.

The rearrangement links TRBV18 to TRBJ1-1; TRBD1 matches 8 bases. The CDR3 is made up of 14 amino acids. Germline V gene lookup returns CDR1 KGHSH and CDR2 LQKENI. The junction had 5 bases not matched to a gene; V was cut back by 5 bases and J by 3 bases. CDR3 in DNA: TGTGCCAGCTCAACGGGACAGGTTTACACTGAAGCTTTCTTT. Translated, it gives CASSTGQVYTEAFF.

This clone was seen a single time. The chain joins TRBV6-6 to TRBJ2-7, with 7 bases identical to TRBD1. J was trimmed by 0 bases and V by 5 bases; bases with no gene match: 7. The CDR3 loop spans 15 amino acids. Germline CDR1 MNHNY, CDR2 SVGAGI (reference sequence). The CDR3 DNA sequence: TGTGCCAGCAGTGACCACAGGGGTTCCTCCTACGAGCAGTACTTC. Translation: CASSDHRGSSYEQYF.

The rearrangement links TRBV6-1 to TRBJ1-1; 9 bases match TRBD1. The CDR3 sequence is 15 residues long. V shed 5 bases, J shed 5 bases, and the junction held 9 bases outside the gene matches. Germline CDR1 is MNHNS and CDR2 is SASEGT. CDR3 amino acids: CASSLYRTGATEAFF. The CDR3 DNA sequence: TGTGCCAGCAGTCTATATAGGACAGGGGCGACTGAAGCTTTCTTT.

DNA for the CDR3: TGTGCCAGCAGTGTAAGGAATACGCAGTATTTT. Its protein product is CASSVRNTQYF. The chain joins TRBV2 to TRBJ2-3; D remains ambiguous. The CDR3 spans 11 residues. Trimming left V 4 bases short and J 7 bases short, with 6 bases between. The germline V gene encodes CDR1 SNHLY and CDR2 FYNNEI.

The chain joins TRBV4-1 to TRBJ1-4; D remains unclear. The CDR3 sequence is 15 residues long. V lost 1 base to trimming and J lost 5 bases, with 11 bases between them. CDR1 and CDR2 from the germline V gene are MGHRA and YSYEKL. The CDR3 DNA is TGCGCCAGCAGCCAAGCGGACGTAATAAATGAAAAACTGTTTTTT. Protein product: CASSQADVINEKLFF.

The chain joins TRBV7-9 to TRBJ2-2; the D is unclear. CDR1 is SEHNR, CDR2 FQNEAQ, per germline (reference sequence). The CDR3 runs to 15 residues. The V end was cut by 6 bases, the J end by 5 bases, with 16 bases between. The CDR3 coding sequence is TGTGCCAGCAGTACCGGTGCGGTAGAAACCGGGGAGCTGTTTTTT. Protein product: CASSTGAVETGELFF.

V is TRBV7-2 and J is TRBJ2-5, with 16 bases that match TRBD2. CDR3 size: 16 residues. Germline assignment: CDR1 SGHTA and CDR2 FQGNSA. Germline trimming cut 5 bases from V and 4 bases from J; bases unmatched to any gene: 4. The CDR3 protein is CASSKGLAGGRETQYF. For the CDR3, the DNA is TGTGCCAGCAGCAAGGGACTAGCGGGGGGGCGAGAGACCCAGTACTTC.

The chain links TRBV7-6 to TRBJ2-1; 9 bases align to TRBD1. Germline V lookup: CDR1 SGHVS, CDR2 FNYEAQ. V lost 1 base, J lost 3 bases, and 4 bases stayed unmatched. The CDR3 totals 16 residues. The CDR3 protein is CASSLEGTGLYNEQFF. Here the CDR3 DNA reads TGTGCCAGCAGCTTAGAGGGGACAGGGCTCTACAATGAGCAGTTCTTC.

The rearrangement uses TRBV5-4 and TRBJ2-7; D is uncertain. The CDR3 sequence is 14 residues long. Deletions cut 0 bases from V and 6 bases from J, with 13 bases between. CDR1 and CDR2 (germline): SGHNT, YYREEE (reference sequence). The CDR3 here is CASSLAVGGREQYF. The CDR3 nucleotides read TGTGCCAGCAGCTTGGCCGTTGGTGGGCGCGAGCAGTACTTC.

The CDR3 DNA reads as TGTGCCAGCTCACCACGAAAGCAAGCTAACTATGGCTACACCTTC. Translation gives CASSPRKQANYGYTF. This chain uses TRBV18 with TRBJ1-2; D uncertain. Germline V gene sequence: CDR1 KGHSH, CDR2 LQKENI. The CDR3 sequence is 15 residues long. The V and J ends lost 1 base and 0 bases respectively, with 9 bases between them.

The V and J genes are TRBV27 and TRBJ2-1; D possibly corresponds to TRBD2 (7 bases). Germline V gene lookup returns CDR1 MNHEY and CDR2 SMNVEV (reference sequence). V shed 4 bases and J shed 6 bases, with 19 bases lying between them. The CDR3 is 16 amino acids. The CDR3 DNA sequence: TGTGCCAGCAGTTACCGACGGGGGGCCTCCAGCAATGAGCAGTTCTTC. Translated, it gives CASSYRRGASSNEQFF.

The CDR3 region has the DNA TGTGCCAGCAGCCAAGGGAGAGGGAGGAGCAATGAGCAGTTCTTC. It translates to CASSQGRGRSNEQFF. The chain employs TRBV14 and TRBJ2-1, with D possibly TRBD2 on 6 matching bases. The V and J ends lost 1 base and 6 bases respectively, with 13 bases between them. The length of the CDR3 is 15 residues. CDR1 and CDR2 (germline): SGHDN, FVKESK.

The chain is built from TRBV7-6 and TRBJ2-3; TRBD1 matches 8 bases. The V segment lost 5 bases and the J segment 4 bases; nucleotides outside the gene matches: 8. Looked up from germline, CDR1 is SGHVS and CDR2 is FNYEAQ. The CDR3 is made up of 15 amino acids. CDR3 loop: CASSTGQEGADTQYF. As DNA, the CDR3 is TGTGCCAGCAGCACGGGACAGGAGGGGGCAGATACGCAGTATTTT.